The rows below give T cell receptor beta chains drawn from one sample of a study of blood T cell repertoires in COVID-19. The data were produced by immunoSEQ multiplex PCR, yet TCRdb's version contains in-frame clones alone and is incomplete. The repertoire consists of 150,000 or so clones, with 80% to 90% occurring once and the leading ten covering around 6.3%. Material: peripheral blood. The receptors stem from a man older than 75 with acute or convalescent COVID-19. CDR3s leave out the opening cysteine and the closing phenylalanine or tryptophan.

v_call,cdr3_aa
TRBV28,ASSHRDRASGYT
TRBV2,ASSWGPTSTDTQY
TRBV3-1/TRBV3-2,ASSQVPGTGGKLF
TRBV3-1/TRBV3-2,ASSQDARKTEAF
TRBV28,ASSRLGYEQY
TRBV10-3,AISELSGAFGYT
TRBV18,ASSQLNDPTAVFYSGANVLT
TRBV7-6,ASSFGRTEETQY
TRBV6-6,ASLGSGTTDTQY
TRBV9,ASSVAGQSSYEQY
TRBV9,ASSVGPSYEQY
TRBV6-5,ASRGEGAASYGYT
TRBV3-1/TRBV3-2,ASGPGVTEAF
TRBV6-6,ASRGEGLGSPLH
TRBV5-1,ASSPRGMQEETQY
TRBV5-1,ASSLGDRGTYGYT
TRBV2,ASTGDFGEAF
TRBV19,ASSNAGQGWYEQY
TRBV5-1,ASSVPSAVQY
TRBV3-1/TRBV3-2,ASSQTQVTGELF
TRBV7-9,ASSFVREGVSYEQY
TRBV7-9,ASSDRGIGTQY
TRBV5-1,ASSLVEGQGTEAF
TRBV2,ASNAGTGVRGNEQF
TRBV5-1,ASSVTSGSNEQY
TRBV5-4,ASSLFPGQPQH
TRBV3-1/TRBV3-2,ASSLRGTDSPLH
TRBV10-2,ASKQTGGAGGEQY
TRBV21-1,ASSATNVPPTGSNTEAF
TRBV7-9,ASSPTSTYNEQF
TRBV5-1,ASSDTGGGMNEQF
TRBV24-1,ATSDLQSTGVVPGELF
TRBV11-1,ASSLGASNTGELF
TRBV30,AWGAVAGTQY
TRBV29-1,SALTGSAEAF
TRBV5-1,ASSYGHTDVNEQF
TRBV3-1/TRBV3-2,ASSQDWGDGYT
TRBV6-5,ASRGYTDTQY
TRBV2,ASSPGQGLAYNEQF
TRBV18,ASSPAQGATEQF
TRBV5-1,ASSRNRGHEQY
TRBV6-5,ASSYVGQGVRGYT
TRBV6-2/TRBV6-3,ASSSLGLGCT
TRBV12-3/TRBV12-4,ASSLLVFELF
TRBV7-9,ASSQEGTEQY
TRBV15,ATTSSGVGYT
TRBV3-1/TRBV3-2,ASSQPGTGAGGELF
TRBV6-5,ASSFGSRNEQF
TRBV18,ASSPRMTGFQETQY
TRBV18,ASSPLGNTEAF
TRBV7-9,ASSPGQNTGELF
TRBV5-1,ASSEQGREEGELF
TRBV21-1,ASSTDGQFSNQPQH
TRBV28,ASSFTGWQHEQY